Presented here are 30 T cell receptor beta chains from one specimen sequenced in a study of T cells in Graves' hyperthyroidism and ophthalmopathy. TCR beta CDR3 region amplification was performed from RNA transcripts. The primer set for the first-round RT-PCR of the TCR CDR3 was HTBI. MiXCR, applied by TCRdb to the multiplex PCR reads, yields one record per CDR3 protein. The sample lists around 190,000 distinct CDR3 sequences, about 17% occurring once. Sequencing was performed on blood. These receptors all come from a woman aged 50 to 65 with Graves' hyperthyroidism.

Turning to this clonotype: Likely a read error: the CDR3 ends without its conserved phenylalanine or tryptophan. The chain has TRBV5-1 and TRBJ2-5; TRBD2 aligns across 9 bases. The CDR3 consists of 16 residues. The V segment lost 1 base and the J segment 4 bases; nucleotides outside the gene matches: 8. Germline CDR1 reads SGHRS; CDR2 reads YFSETQ. The CDR3 reads CASSLYLREGRETQYL. DNA of the CDR3: TGCGCCAGCAGCTTGTACTTGCGGGAGGGCCGAGAGACCCAGTACCTC.

This clonotype was counted only a few times. CDR3 nucleotides: TGCGCCAGCAGCCAGGCCGGACAGGGTCGCGCTGAAGCTTTCTTT. Protein: CASSQAGQGRAEAFF. This chain links TRBV4-1 with TRBJ1-1; 8 positions agree with TRBD1. The CDR3 sequence is 15 residues long. Germline CDR1 MGHRA, CDR2 YSYEKL. The V gene end was trimmed by 3 bases and the J gene end by 6 bases; junction bases not matched to a gene: 9.

As for this clonotype: A much larger clone is a single base away; this may be a read error. V gene TRBV28 combines with J gene TRBJ1-4, with D unclear. Trimming removed 2 bases at V and 2 bases at J, with 0 bases between. The length of the CDR3 is 12 residues. Germline CDR1 MDHEN, CDR2 SYDVKM. CDR3 sequence: CASSLTNEKLFF. The CDR3 DNA reads as TGTGCCAGCAGTTTAACTAATGAAAAACTGTTTTTT.

This clonotype was detected many times. The chain combines TRBV7-9 with TRBJ1-4; no clear D gene. The CDR3 loop spans 14 amino acids. V lost 5 bases, J lost 8 bases, and 15 bases lay in between. CDR1 and CDR2 (germline): SEHNR, FQNEAQ (reference sequence). CDR3 sequence (DNA): TGTGCCAGCAGCGCGGCCGAGGGAAGGGAAAAACTGTTTTTT. Residues: CASSAAEGREKLFF.

There are many counts of this clonotype. The CDR3 is CASSRQGATNEKLFF. CDR3 coding DNA: TGTGCCAGCAGCAGACAGGGGGCAACTAATGAAAAACTGTTTTTT. V and J are TRBV3-1 and TRBJ1-4; 9 bases are shared with TRBD1. The ends lost 5 bases at V and 0 bases at J; junction bases unmatched: 1. CDR1 and CDR2 from the germline V gene are LGHDT and YNNKEL (reference sequence). CDR3 size: 15 residues.

At least ten counts were recorded for this clonotype. This rearrangement joins TRBV2 to TRBJ1-2, with D perhaps TRBD1 (5 bases). V lost 1 base, J lost 7 bases, and 13 bases lay in between. The length of the CDR3 is 14 residues. Germline CDR1 is SNHLY and CDR2 is FYNNEI. The CDR3 DNA is TGTGCCAGCAGTGAAGTCGCCGGGACCTCTGGCTACACCTTC. This codes for CASSEVAGTSGYTF.

The table lists this clonotype with many counts. The chain is built from TRBV6-1 and TRBJ2-1; no firm D call. V lost 2 bases, J lost 0 bases, and 5 bases lay in between. The CDR3 runs 14 residues. In germline, CDR1 is MNHNS, CDR2 SASEGT. This CDR3 is CASSEYSSYNEQFF. CDR3 nucleotides: TGTGCCAGCAGTGAATACAGCTCCTACAATGAGCAGTTCTTC.

This clonotype was found a few times. The V and J genes are TRBV20-1 and TRBJ1-1; the D gene is possibly TRBD1 (6 bases). V lost 6 bases to trimming and J lost 1 base, with 27 bases between them. In germline, CDR1 is DFQATT, CDR2 SNEGSKA (reference sequence). CDR3 length: 18 residues. The CDR3 DNA sequence: TGCAGTGCCAGCAGCCCACCCTGGGGGGGGCGGGGGAACACTGAAGCTTTCTTT. The encoded protein is CSASSPPWGGRGNTEAFF.

This clonotype appeared many times. The V gene is TRBV27, the J gene TRBJ2-2; no firm D call. The CDR3 consists of 14 residues. Germline V gene lookup returns CDR1 MNHEY and CDR2 SMNVEV (reference sequence). Trimming cost V 3 bases and J 1 base, with 6 bases left between them. CDR3 nucleotide sequence: TGTGCCAGCAGTTTTGAGGTGAACACCGGGGAGCTGTTTTTT. Translated, it gives CASSFEVNTGELFF.

The chain carries TRBV18 and TRBJ2-5; no clear D. V dropped 0 bases and J dropped 2 bases, with 7 bases sitting between them. Looked up from germline, CDR1 is KGHSH and CDR2 is LQKENI. The CDR3 contains 14 residues. The CDR3 reads CASSPPSRQETQYF. The CDR3 coding sequence is TGTGCCAGCTCACCACCCAGCCGGCAAGAGACCCAGTACTTC.

This clonotype was detected only a few times. This chain joins TRBV19 and TRBJ1-1; the D is unclear. Per the germline V gene, CDR1 is LNHDA and CDR2 is SQIVND (reference sequence). The CDR3 extends over 11 amino acids. Deletions cut 6 bases from V and 8 bases from J, with 10 bases between. The CDR3 sequence: CASSSETEAFF. In nucleotides, the CDR3 is TGTGCCAGTAGCTCAGAGACCGAAGCTTTCTTT. Full variable domain (outside the CDR3, taken from reference TRBV19 and TRBJ1-1): DGGITQSPKYLFRKEGQNVTLSCEQNLNHDAMYWYRQDPGQGLRLIYYSQIVNDFQKGDIAEGYSVSREKKESFPLTVTSAQKNPTAFYLCASSSETEAFFGQGTRLTVV.

This clonotype showed up many times. Here the CDR3 DNA reads TGTGCCAGCAACCCTAGCGGGAGGGCCGTCGAGACCCAGTACTTC. Its translation is CASNPSGRAVETQYF. V is TRBV2 and J is TRBJ2-5; 12 bases agree with TRBD2. CDR3 length: 15 residues. Germline V gives CDR1 SNHLY, CDR2 FYNNEI. Trimming at V came to 7 bases and at J to 5 bases, leaving 8 bases not matched to a gene.

This clonotype was detected ten times or more. This chain links TRBV19 with TRBJ1-1; possibly TRBD1 for D (5 bases). The V gene's germline CDR1 is LNHDA and CDR2 SQIVND (reference sequence). Trimming pared 8 bases from V and 11 bases from J, leaving 18 bases between. This CDR3 spans 12 amino acids. The CDR3 here is CASATRGLVAFF. As DNA, the CDR3 is TGTGCCAGTGCCACCCGGGGGTTGGTGGCTTTCTTT. Complete variable domain (other parts from reference TRBV19 and TRBJ1-1): DGGITQSPKYLFRKEGQNVTLSCEQNLNHDAMYWYRQDPGQGLRLIYYSQIVNDFQKGDIAEGYSVSREKKESFPLTVTSAQKNPTAFYLCASATRGLVAFFGQGTRLTVV.

This clonotype was seen ten or more times. The gene calls are TRBV27 and TRBJ2-1; unclear D gene. This CDR3 has 13 amino acids. Trimming shortened V by 8 bases and J by 0 bases, and 8 bases separated the two germline ends. Germline assignment: CDR1 MNHEY and CDR2 SMNVEV (reference sequence). CDR3 in DNA: TGTGCCAGCGGAAGCTACTCCTACAATGAGCAGTTCTTC. It translates to CASGSYSYNEQFF.

The table lists this clonotype with a few counts. J is TRBJ2-1 and V is TRBV4-1; D remains unclear. The V and J ends lost 0 bases and 4 bases respectively, with 7 bases between them. The CDR3 sequence is 14 residues long. CDR1 and CDR2 from the germline V gene are MGHRA and YSYEKL. The CDR3 DNA sequence: TGCGCCAGCAGCCAAGATGCCACATACAATGAGCAGTTCTTC. Protein product: CASSQDATYNEQFF.

The sample holds a few counts of this clonotype. The chain combines TRBV7-8 with TRBJ2-2; 9 bases match TRBD2. Per germline, CDR1 SGHVS and CDR2 FQNEAQ. Trimming cost V 2 bases and J 6 bases; bases outside gene matches: 7. The CDR3 runs to 16 residues. CDR3 amino acids: CASSLSGTSLAGELFF. In nucleotides, the CDR3 is TGTGCCAGCAGCTTATCCGGGACTAGCTTGGCCGGGGAGCTGTTTTTT.

This chain uses TRBV5-6 with TRBJ2-2; 7 nucleotides align to TRBD2. In germline, CDR1 is SGHDT, CDR2 YYEEEE. This CDR3 comprises 15 residues. Unmatched junction bases numbered 3, after V lost 3 bases and J lost 1 base. The CDR3 nucleotides are TGTGCCAGCAGCTGGGCGGGGGTGAACACCGGGGAGCTGTTTTTT. It encodes CASSWAGVNTGELFF.

This chain uses TRBV6-6 with TRBJ1-5; no definite D call. Trimming shortened V by 2 bases and J by 2 bases, and 10 bases separated the two germline ends. The CDR3 loop spans 15 amino acids. The germline V gene has CDR1 MNHNY and CDR2 SVGAGI (reference sequence). CDR3 bases: TGTGCCAGCAGTTACGACCCGAGGGGCAATCAGCCCCAGCATTTT. It yields the protein CASSYDPRGNQPQHF.

This clonotype appeared many times. This rearrangement joins TRBV6-1 to TRBJ2-1, with TRBD2 identical over 13 bases. This CDR3 has 16 amino acids. Germline V lookup: CDR1 MNHNS, CDR2 SASEGT. The ends lost 4 bases at V and 8 bases at J; junction bases unmatched: 8. In nucleotides, the CDR3 is TGTGCCAGCAGTGGGTTGGGACTAGCGGGGCGGGATGAGCAGTTCTTC. Translated: CASSGLGLAGRDEQFF.

The rearrangement uses TRBV20-1 and TRBJ1-3; no reliable D call. V was cut by 0 bases and J by 0 bases, with 3 bases left in between. CDR3 length: 13 amino acids. Germline values: CDR1 DFQATT, CDR2 SNEGSKA (reference sequence). The CDR3 region is CSARDSSGNTIYF. Written as DNA, the CDR3 is TGCAGTGCTAGAGACAGCTCTGGAAACACCATATATTTT.

The V and J genes are TRBV29-1 and TRBJ1-4; D is unclear. Trimming took 5 bases from V and 5 from J, leaving 12 bases between them. Germline V gives CDR1 SQVTM, CDR2 ANQGSEA. CDR3 length: 13 amino acids. CDR3 region: CSVPGRKNEKLFF. The CDR3 DNA reads as TGCAGCGTTCCCGGACGGAAAAATGAAAAACTGTTTTTT.

This chain links TRBV20-1 with TRBJ1-1; tentative D call: TRBD1 (5 bases). Germline CDR1 is DFQATT and CDR2 is SNEGSKA (reference sequence). Trimming took off 6 bases at V and 5 bases at J, with 10 bases between the two ends. The CDR3 covers 11 residues. The CDR3, as DNA: TGCAGTGCCGAACGGGGGACTGAAGCTTTCTTT. This encodes CSAERGTEAFF.

In this sample, this clonotype turned up a few times. The chain's CDR3 is CASSRRGVVNTEAFF. CDR3 DNA: TGTGCCAGCAGTAGACGGGGGGTAGTTAACACTGAAGCTTTCTTT. This sequence joins TRBV27 and TRBJ1-1; D is possibly TRBD1 (5 bases). V was cut by 5 bases and J by 2 bases, with 15 bases left in between. Per germline, CDR1 MNHEY and CDR2 SMNVEV (reference sequence). The CDR3 contains 15 residues.

This clonotype was detected only a few times. The rearrangement joins TRBV5-1 to TRBJ1-2, with 8 bases aligning to TRBD1. CDR3 size: 15 residues. Trimming cost V 5 bases and J 8 bases; bases outside gene matches: 14. CDR1 is SGHRS, CDR2 YFSETQ, per germline. CDR3 bases: TGCGCCAGCAGATCCGGGACAGGCGCCGCGGGGGGCTACACCTTC. Translated, it gives CASRSGTGAAGGYTF.

The table lists this clonotype with a few counts. The chain recombines TRBV30 with TRBJ1-5; D perhaps matches TRBD1 (6 bases). Trimming removed 0 bases from V and 6 bases from J, with 15 bases in between. The CDR3 covers 15 residues. From germline, CDR1 is GTSNPN and CDR2 SVGIG (reference sequence). The CDR3 is CAWSVEWGAGQPQHF. The CDR3 DNA is TGTGCCTGGAGTGTAGAATGGGGGGCAGGTCAGCCCCAGCATTTT.

The rearrangement joins TRBV20-1 to TRBJ1-5, with TRBD1 as a possible D gene (5 bases). V lost 6 bases and J lost 1, with 16 bases in between. The CDR3 loop spans 15 amino acids. Germline CDR1 is DFQATT and CDR2 is SNEGSKA (reference sequence). This CDR3 is CSALQPRGSNQPQHF. CDR3 in DNA: TGCAGTGCCCTTCAGCCCCGGGGGAGCAATCAGCCCCAGCATTTT.

Many counts were recorded for this clonotype. This sequence joins TRBV29-1 and TRBJ2-1; D might be TRBD1 (5 bases). CDR1 is SQVTM, CDR2 ANQGSEA, per germline. The CDR3 consists of 14 residues. V was clipped by 3 bases and J by 8 bases, with 17 bases between them. The CDR3 nucleotides read TGCAGCGTTGAGGCGACGGCCTGGGGCGATGAGCAGTTCTTC. The encoded protein is CSVEATAWGDEQFF.

The V gene is TRBV12-3 or TRBV12-4, the J gene TRBJ2-5, with D possibly matching TRBD2 (7 bases). The CDR3 is 16 residues long. V dropped 5 bases and J dropped 4 bases, with 20 bases sitting between them. The DNA for the CDR3 is TGTGCCAGCAGTCCTAGGGGGGGGCTAGCGCGAGAGACCCAGTACTTC. Protein: CASSPRGGLARETQYF.

The sample holds many counts of this clonotype. The V gene is TRBV20-1, the J gene TRBJ2-1; possibly TRBD1 for D (6 bases). The CDR3 extends over 15 amino acids. Trimming removed 0 bases from V and 4 bases from J, with 13 bases in between. In germline, CDR1 is DFQATT, CDR2 SNEGSKA (reference sequence). CDR3 nucleotides: TGCAGTGCTAGAGATCGGAGACAGGCTTACAATGAGCAGTTCTTC. It translates to CSARDRRQAYNEQFF.

The genes are TRBV7-3 and TRBJ1-1; perhaps TRBD1 as D (5 bases). Germline V gives CDR1 SGHTA, CDR2 FQGTGA. V shed 4 bases and J shed 8 bases, with 14 bases lying between them. This CDR3 is 13 amino acids long. The CDR3 reads CASSYGGLGEAFF. The DNA for the CDR3 is TGTGCCAGCAGCTACGGGGGTTTAGGGGAAGCTTTCTTT.